The 18 T cell receptor beta chains reported below all come from one sample, sequenced in a study of blood T cell repertoires in COVID-19 (TCRdb year 2020). The library came from the immunoSEQ multiplex PCR assay. TCRdb mirrors the immuneACCESS table, restricted to in-frame sequences. Some clones are absent from its copies; in checked studies, under half trace to an unresolved V gene, and the reason for the others is unknown. The sample table contains about 50,000 clones; only one count was recorded for 85% to 90% of them. The top ten clonotypes cover about 5% of the sample. What was sequenced was peripheral blood. These receptors all stem from a man aged 35 to 55 with active COVID-19.

This chain links TRBV27 with TRBJ2-3, with 8 bases matching TRBD2. The CDR3 extends over 17 amino acids. V was clipped by 6 bases and J by 6 bases; unmatched bases: 17. Germline CDR1 is MNHEY and CDR2 is SMNVEV (reference sequence). CDR3 loop: CASSLLSAGGPSDTQYF. The CDR3 DNA is TGTGCCAGCAGCCTTCTTTCGGCGGGAGGACCTTCGGATACGCAGTATTTT.

This clone was counted a few times. The chain carries TRBV7-8 and TRBJ2-7; D is possibly TRBD2 (6 bases). This CDR3 is built from 14 residues. The germline V gene has CDR1 SGHVS and CDR2 FQNEAQ. The V and J ends lost 3 bases and 5 bases respectively, with 14 bases between them. The CDR3 nucleotides are TGTGCCAGCAGCTTTACTTCGACTAGACACGAGCAGTACTTC. This encodes CASSFTSTRHEQYF. The variable domain in full, with the rest retrieved from reference TRBV7-8 and TRBJ2-7, is GAGVSQSPRYKVAKRGQDVALRCDPISGHVSLFWYQQALGQGPEFLTYFQNEAQLDKSGLPSDRFFAERPEGSVSTLKIQRTQQEDSAVYLCASSFTSTRHEQYFGPGTRLTVT.

The J gene is TRBJ2-3, the V gene TRBV5-1; TRBD2 is a possible D gene (6 bases). The CDR3 runs to 17 residues. Trimming cost V 4 bases and J 2 bases, with 20 bases left between them. Germline assignment: CDR1 SGHRS and CDR2 YFSETQ. CDR3 bases: TGCGCCAGCAGCCTAGGGGCTCGGGCGGGATTCACAGATACGCAGTATTTT. Its translation is CASSLGARAGFTDTQYF. The entire variable domain, with the rest obtained from reference TRBV5-1 and TRBJ2-3, is as follows: KAGVTQTPRYLIKTRGQQVTLSCSPISGHRSVSWYQQTPGQGLQFLFEYFSETQRNKGNFPGRFSGRQFSNSRSEMNVSTLELGDSALYLCASSLGARAGFTDTQYFGPGTRLTVL.

The chain carries TRBV5-4 and TRBJ2-3; perhaps TRBD2 as D (6 bases). V was trimmed by 4 bases and J by 6 bases, leaving 9 bases between them. The CDR3 consists of 12 residues. Germline V gene sequence: CDR1 SGHNT, CDR2 YYREEE (reference sequence). The CDR3 coding sequence is TGTGCCAGCAGCCCGGGAGCGGATACGCAGTATTTT. The encoded protein is CASSPGADTQYF.

This chain connects TRBV12-3 or TRBV12-4 to TRBJ1-6; D is unresolved. The CDR3 contains 13 residues. The germline V and J ends were trimmed by 3 bases and 8 bases, with 8 bases remaining between them. CDR3 sequence reads: CASSLSRDSPLHF. For the CDR3, the DNA is TGTGCCAGCAGTTTGAGTCGTGATTCACCCCTCCACTTT.

This clone was seen just once. The chain is built from TRBV5-4 and TRBJ2-5; D remains unclear. Germline assignment: CDR1 SGHNT and CDR2 YYREEE (reference sequence). This CDR3 region has 17 residues. Trimming removed 3 bases from V and 2 bases from J, with 20 bases in between. The CDR3 DNA reads as TGTGCCAGCAGCTCCGTGGCGTTGATTGGGCTACAAGAGACCCAGTACTTC. Amino acids: CASSSVALIGLQETQYF. Based on the CDR3 plus reference TRBV5-4 and TRBJ2-5, the full variable domain is ETGVTQSPTHLIKTRGQQVTLRCSSQSGHNTVSWYQQALGQGPQFIFQYYREEENGRGNFPPRFSGLQFPNYSSELNVNALELDDSALYLCASSSVALIGLQETQYFGPGTRLLVL.

The chain combines TRBV5-5 with TRBJ2-7; 9 nucleotides align to TRBD2. CDR1 is SGHKS and CDR2 is YYEKEE in the germline V gene (reference sequence). This CDR3 spans 16 amino acids. The V gene end was trimmed by 0 bases and the J gene end by 2 bases; junction bases not matched to a gene: 6. CDR3 protein: CASSLVRGRETYEQYF. CDR3 sequence (DNA): TGTGCCAGCAGCTTGGTCCGCGGGAGGGAGACCTACGAGCAGTACTTC. The full variable domain, with the rest looked up from reference TRBV5-5 and TRBJ2-7, is DAGVTQSPTHLIKTRGQQVTLRCSPISGHKSVSWYQQVLGQGPQFIFQYYEKEERGRGNFPDRFSARQFPNYSSELNVNALLLGDSALYLCASSLVRGRETYEQYFGPGTRLTVT.

The chain couples TRBV5-6 to TRBJ2-1, with 11 bases lining up with TRBD2. V lost 3 bases and J lost 12; bases outside the gene matches: 11. CDR1 SGHDT and CDR2 YYEEEE come from the germline V gene. The CDR3 covers 15 residues. CDR3 residues: CASSSTSGVPSGQFF. CDR3 bases: TGTGCCAGCAGCTCGACTAGCGGGGTCCCCTCGGGGCAGTTCTTC.

This sequence joins TRBV3-1 (or the pseudogene TRBV3-2) and TRBJ2-1; TRBD2 aligns across 7 bases. Looked up from germline, CDR1 is LGHDT and CDR2 is YNNKEL (reference sequence). The CDR3 spans 14 residues. With 4 bases clipped from V and 5 bases from J, the junction kept 5 bases outside the gene matches. The CDR3 DNA is TGTGCCAGCAGCCTGCAAGCGGGACACAATGAGCAGTTCTTC. Amino acids: CASSLQAGHNEQFF.

This clone was seen repeatedly, ten times or more. The chain joins TRBV29-1 to TRBJ1-1; D is undetermined. This CDR3 contains 14 residues. V lost 1 base, J lost 1 base, and 10 bases lay in between. Per germline, CDR1 SQVTM and CDR2 ANQGSEA. The CDR3 protein is CSVEGTIGNTEAFF. Written as DNA, the CDR3 is TGCAGCGTTGAAGGGACTATAGGGAACACTGAAGCTTTCTTT.

J is TRBJ1-2 and V is TRBV20-1, with 9 bases fitting TRBD1. CDR1 DFQATT and CDR2 SNEGSKA come from the germline V gene (reference sequence). The CDR3 length is 15 residues. J gave up 4 bases and V 3 bases, and 9 bases lay outside the gene matches. The CDR3 DNA reads as TGCAGTGCTAGTCAGAGACAGGGGGGAGGCTATGGCTACACCTTC. Residues: CSASQRQGGGYGYTF.

In this sample, this clone turned up once. The V call is TRBV29-1, the J call TRBJ1-2; possible D gene TRBD1, 5 bases. V gave up 6 bases and J gave up 6 bases, with 8 bases separating them. This CDR3 has 10 amino acids. Germline V CDR1 and CDR2: SQVTM, ANQGSEA. The CDR3 sequence is CSVGGDGYTF. The CDR3 DNA follows: TGCAGCGTCGGGGGAGATGGCTACACCTTC.

The genes are TRBV7-3 and TRBJ2-2; 8 bases fit TRBD1. The V segment lost 2 bases and the J segment 6 bases; nucleotides outside the gene matches: 2. The CDR3 has 14 amino acids. CDR1 and CDR2 (germline): SGHTA, FQGTGA. The CDR3 spells CASSLLGQAGELFF. The CDR3 DNA reads as TGTGCCAGCAGCTTATTGGGACAGGCCGGGGAGCTGTTTTTT.

The J gene is TRBJ2-1, the V gene TRBV27, with TRBD2 matching over 11 bases. The CDR3 is made up of 19 amino acids. The germline V gene has CDR1 MNHEY and CDR2 SMNVEV (reference sequence). The V and J ends lost 5 bases and 4 bases, in that order; junction bases with no gene match: 16. CDR3 DNA sequence: TGTGCCAGCAGTCCGCCCCTCACCGGGACTAGCGGAGATTACAATGAGCAGTTCTTC. Its protein is CASSPPLTGTSGDYNEQFF.

This chain uses TRBV13 with TRBJ2-7; 9 positions match TRBD2. CDR1 is PRHDT and CDR2 is FYEKMQ in the germline V gene (reference sequence). This CDR3 is 18 amino acids long. The V and J ends lost 4 bases and 2 bases, in that order; junction bases with no gene match: 15. The CDR3 protein is CASSSVVGREGMAYEQYF. The DNA of the CDR3 is TGTGCCAGCAGCTCAGTCGTAGGGCGGGAGGGCATGGCCTACGAGCAGTACTTC. Variable domain in full (rest from reference TRBV13 and TRBJ2-7): AAGVIQSPRHLIKEKRETATLKCYPIPRHDTVYWYQQGPGQDPQFLISFYEKMQSDKGSIPDRFSAQQFSDYHSELNMSSLELGDSALYFCASSSVVGREGMAYEQYFGPGTRLTVT.

This clone showed up just a few times. V and J are TRBV6-2 or TRBV6-3 and TRBJ2-7; 7 bases agree with TRBD2. The V gene end was trimmed by 1 base and the J gene end by 6 bases; junction bases not matched to a gene: 9. CDR1 is MNHEY and CDR2 is SVGEGT in the germline V gene. This CDR3 is built from 15 residues. The CDR3: CASSYYAGEGLEQYF. The CDR3 region has the DNA TGTGCCAGCAGTTACTACGCGGGAGAGGGTCTCGAGCAGTACTTC.

The V gene is TRBV3-1 (or the pseudogene TRBV3-2), the J gene TRBJ2-2, with 9 bases matching TRBD1. The germline CDR1 and CDR2 sequences are LGHDT and YNNKEL (reference sequence). The V and J ends lost 0 bases and 3 bases, in that order; junction bases with no gene match: 5. This CDR3 has 17 amino acids. The CDR3 DNA follows: TGTGCCAGCAGCCAAGATAGGGGACAGGGATACACCGGGGAGCTGTTTTTT. This encodes CASSQDRGQGYTGELFF.

The CDR3 bases are TGTGCCAGCAGCTTCGTGGGAGTGGTAGACGAGCAGTACTTC. Protein sequence: CASSFVGVVDEQYF. V is TRBV5-4 and J is TRBJ2-7, with D maybe TRBD2 (5 bases). Germline V gene sequence: CDR1 SGHNT, CDR2 YYREEE (reference sequence). This CDR3 has 14 residues. The ends were cut back, 2 bases at V and 5 bases at J, with 14 bases in the middle.